This T cell receptor beta chain emerged from a study of post-analysis software for immune sequencing data (dated by TCRdb to the mid-2010s). Concerning the study at large: Relapsing-remitting, secondary progressive and progressive-relapsing multiple sclerosis were recorded as disease courses, and subtype annotation was lacking for some patients. The patient repertoires were compared against around eleven previously published healthy control repertoires obtained from donors aged about 6 to 28 years. A subset of samples was prepared in parallel using single-end sample barcoding, then pooled and co-amplified after Illumina adapter ligation.

For CDR1 and CDR2, the germline V gene (reference sequence) lists DFQATT and SNEGSKA. Germline trimming: 5 bases from V, 5 bases from J; junction bases outside gene matches: 11. Inclusive of the bounding cysteine and phenylalanine, the CDR3 is 16 residues long. CDR3 DNA only is kept here, 48 bases in frame from base 1. This clonotype occurred once. Its antigen is not yet known. No qualities accompany the bases; no much larger clone lies one base away. To demonstrate the VDJtools post-analysis software, the study profiled TCR beta repertoires from the peripheral blood of about 13 young patients with multiple sclerosis. Multiple sclerosis patients were children and adolescents aged about 6 to 17 years. Library generation was performed with PCR. For sequencing, an Illumina HiSeq 2500 was employed. To reduce PCR and sequencing biases, unique molecular identifiers were built into the TCR beta cDNA libraries. Per 1 to 10 million input T cells, roughly 500,000 cDNA molecules were obtained, such that each molecule approximated one T cell. The patient libraries were prepared and sequenced with the same protocol used for the earlier healthy control dataset. Samples belonging to the same batch were prepared together, multiplexed and sequenced on a shared HiSeq lane. The published analysis was carried out like this. Raw barcoded reads were processed with MIGEC, discarding single-read molecular identifier groups before consensus assembly and CDR3 extraction. Clonotype tables were post-analysed with VDJtools, and diversity was normalized by down-sampling all datasets to the smallest sample size. Repertoire overlap clustering matched CDR3 amino acid but not nucleotide sequences to correct batch-related cross-sample contamination. TCRdb reanalyzed the raw reads on its own, using fastp at Q25 for trimming and MiXCR for clone calling, and kept in-frame beta chains. Entries are consolidated by CDR3 protein sequence, retaining the most common genes and DNA. TCRdb, not the original authors, processed these V and J calls. The sample data list about 540,000 distinct CDR3 sequences, and approximately 31% of these were observed just once. The top ten clonotypes cover roughly 6% of the sample.

The full study reports these points: Strong co-clustering of samples prepared in the same batch was shown by direct clustering with F measure, prompting a batch-effect correction. The control group was slightly older than the multiple sclerosis patient group. Significantly lower normalized Chao1 diversity was found in multiple sclerosis patients than in controls, suggesting substantial peripheral T-cell clonal expansion. Significantly higher frequencies in patients than in controls were found for five or six TRBV segments, including TRBV5-6, TRBV5-1 and TRBV20-1.

This clonotype originated in a girl aged 2-17 years with multiple sclerosis. The chain was built from TRBV20-1 and TRBJ2-3; TRBD2 agrees with 12 junctional bases. The sequenced material came from blood. In nucleotide form, the sequence is TGCAGTGCTCCACCCGGCGCGACTAGCGGGGGAGATACGCAGTATTTT. Translated, it reads CSAPPGATSGGDTQYF.